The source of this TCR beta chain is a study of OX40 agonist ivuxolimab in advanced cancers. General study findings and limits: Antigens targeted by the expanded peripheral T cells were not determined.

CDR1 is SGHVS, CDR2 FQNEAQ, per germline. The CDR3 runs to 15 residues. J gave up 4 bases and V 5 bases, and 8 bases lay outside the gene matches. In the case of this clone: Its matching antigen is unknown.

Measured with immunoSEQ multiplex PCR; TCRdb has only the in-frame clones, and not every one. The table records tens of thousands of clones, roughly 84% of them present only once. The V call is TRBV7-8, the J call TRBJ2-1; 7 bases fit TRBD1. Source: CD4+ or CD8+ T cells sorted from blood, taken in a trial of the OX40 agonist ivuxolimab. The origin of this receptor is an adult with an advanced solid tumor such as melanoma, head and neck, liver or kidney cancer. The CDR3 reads CASSSDREPYNEQFF. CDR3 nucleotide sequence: TGTGCCAGCAGCAGTGACAGGGAGCCTTACAATGAGCAGTTCTTC.